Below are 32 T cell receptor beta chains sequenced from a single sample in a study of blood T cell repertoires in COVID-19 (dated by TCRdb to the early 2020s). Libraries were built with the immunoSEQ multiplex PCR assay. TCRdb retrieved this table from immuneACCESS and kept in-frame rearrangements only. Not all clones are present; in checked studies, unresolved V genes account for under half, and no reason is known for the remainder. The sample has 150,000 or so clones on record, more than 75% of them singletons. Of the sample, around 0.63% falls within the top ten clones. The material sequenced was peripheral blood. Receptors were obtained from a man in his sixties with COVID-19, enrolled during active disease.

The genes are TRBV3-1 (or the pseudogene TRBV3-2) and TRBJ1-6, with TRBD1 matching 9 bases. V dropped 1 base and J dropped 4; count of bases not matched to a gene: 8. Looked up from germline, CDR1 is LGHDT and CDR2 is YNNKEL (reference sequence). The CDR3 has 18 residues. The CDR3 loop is CASSQGLQTGGYNSPLHF. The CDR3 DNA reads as TGTGCCAGCAGCCAAGGGCTACAGACAGGGGGATATAATTCACCCCTCCACTTT.

The CDR3 DNA follows: TGCGCCAGCAGCCAAGCCCCCATGGGTGGCGGGAGCACAGATACGCAGTATTTT. This sequence encodes CASSQAPMGGGSTDTQYF. V gene TRBV4-3 combines with J gene TRBJ2-3, with D possibly matching TRBD2 (5 bases). Per the germline V gene, CDR1 is LGHNA and CDR2 is YSLEER. V dropped 1 base and J dropped 0 bases, with 17 bases sitting between them. The CDR3 runs to 18 residues.

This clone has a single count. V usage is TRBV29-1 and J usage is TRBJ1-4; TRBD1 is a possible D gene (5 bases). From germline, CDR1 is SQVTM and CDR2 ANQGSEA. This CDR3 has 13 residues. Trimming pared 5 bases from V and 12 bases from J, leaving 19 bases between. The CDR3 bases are TGCAGCGTTCCCCAGGGCCCGAGCGAAGAACTGTTTTTT. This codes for CSVPQGPSEELFF.

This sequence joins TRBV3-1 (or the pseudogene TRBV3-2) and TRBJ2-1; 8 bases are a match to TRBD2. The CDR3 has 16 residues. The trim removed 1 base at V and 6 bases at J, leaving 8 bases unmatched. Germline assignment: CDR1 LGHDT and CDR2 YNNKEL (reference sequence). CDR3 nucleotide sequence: TGTGCCAGCAGCCAAGGTAGCGGGGCACCTTTCAATGAGCAGTTCTTC. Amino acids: CASSQGSGAPFNEQFF.

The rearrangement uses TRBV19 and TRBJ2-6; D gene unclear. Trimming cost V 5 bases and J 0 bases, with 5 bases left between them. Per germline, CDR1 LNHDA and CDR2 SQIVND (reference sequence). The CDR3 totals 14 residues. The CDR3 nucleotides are TGTGCCAGTAGTGGCCTCTCTGGGGCCAACGTCCTGACTTTC. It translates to CASSGLSGANVLTF.

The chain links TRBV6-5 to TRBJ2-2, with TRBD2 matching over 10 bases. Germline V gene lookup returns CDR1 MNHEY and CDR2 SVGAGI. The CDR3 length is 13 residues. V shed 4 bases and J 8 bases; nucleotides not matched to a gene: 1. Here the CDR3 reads CASSSTSGGELFF. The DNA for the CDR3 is TGTGCCAGCAGTTCGACTAGCGGGGGGGAGCTGTTTTTT.

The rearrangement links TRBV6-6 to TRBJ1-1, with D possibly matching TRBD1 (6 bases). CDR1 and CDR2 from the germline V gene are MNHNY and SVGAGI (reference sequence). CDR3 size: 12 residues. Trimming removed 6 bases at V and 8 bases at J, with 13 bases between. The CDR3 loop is CASRTGGEEAFF. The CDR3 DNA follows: TGTGCCAGCAGAACTGGGGGCGAAGAAGCTTTCTTT.

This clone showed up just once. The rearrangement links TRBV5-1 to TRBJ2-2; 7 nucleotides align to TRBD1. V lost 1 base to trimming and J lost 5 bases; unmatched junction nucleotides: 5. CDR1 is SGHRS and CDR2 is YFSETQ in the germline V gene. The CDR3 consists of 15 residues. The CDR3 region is CASSLSQGVTGELFF. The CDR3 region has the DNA TGCGCCAGCAGCTTGTCGCAGGGGGTGACCGGGGAGCTGTTTTTT.

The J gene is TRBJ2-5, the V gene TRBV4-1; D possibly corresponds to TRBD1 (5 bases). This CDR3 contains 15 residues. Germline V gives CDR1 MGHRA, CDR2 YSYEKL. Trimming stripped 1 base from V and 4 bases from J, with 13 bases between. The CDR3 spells CASSQGDRVVETQYF. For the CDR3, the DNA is TGCGCCAGCAGCCAAGGCGACAGAGTTGTAGAGACCCAGTACTTC.

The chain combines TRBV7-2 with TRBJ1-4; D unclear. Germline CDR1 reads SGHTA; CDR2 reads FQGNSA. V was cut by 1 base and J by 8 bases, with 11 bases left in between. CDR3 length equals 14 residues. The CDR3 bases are TGTGCCAGCAGCTTAGGGGCCATACAGGAAAAACTGTTTTTT. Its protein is CASSLGAIQEKLFF.

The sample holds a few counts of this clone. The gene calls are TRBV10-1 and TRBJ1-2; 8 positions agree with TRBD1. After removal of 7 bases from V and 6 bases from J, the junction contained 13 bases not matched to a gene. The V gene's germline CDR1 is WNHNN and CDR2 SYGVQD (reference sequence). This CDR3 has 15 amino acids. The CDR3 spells CASTDRVSGGNGYTF. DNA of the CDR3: TGCGCCAGCACCGATAGGGTCTCAGGGGGCAATGGCTACACCTTC.

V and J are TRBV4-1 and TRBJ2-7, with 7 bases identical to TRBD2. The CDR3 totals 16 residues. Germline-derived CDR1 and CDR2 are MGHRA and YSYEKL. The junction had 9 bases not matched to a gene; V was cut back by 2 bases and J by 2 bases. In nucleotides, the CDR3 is TGCGCCAGCAGCCAAACAACAGCGGGACTGACCTACGAGCAGTACTTC. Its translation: CASSQTTAGLTYEQYF.

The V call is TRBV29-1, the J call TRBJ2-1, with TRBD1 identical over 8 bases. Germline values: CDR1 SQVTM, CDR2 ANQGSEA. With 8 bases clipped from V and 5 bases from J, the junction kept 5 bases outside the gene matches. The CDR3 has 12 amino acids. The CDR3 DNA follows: TGCAGCCAAGGACAGGGAAACAATGAGCAGTTCTTC. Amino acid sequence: CSQGQGNNEQFF.

The CDR3 sequence is CASSLVVASKGYTF. The CDR3 DNA sequence: TGTGCCAGCAGCTTAGTGGTAGCCAGTAAGGGCTACACCTTC. The rearrangement uses TRBV7-9 and TRBJ1-2; D is unclear. This CDR3 is 14 amino acids long. V lost 1 base to trimming and J lost 8 bases, with 14 bases between them. Germline lookup yields CDR1 SEHNR and CDR2 FQNEAQ (reference sequence).

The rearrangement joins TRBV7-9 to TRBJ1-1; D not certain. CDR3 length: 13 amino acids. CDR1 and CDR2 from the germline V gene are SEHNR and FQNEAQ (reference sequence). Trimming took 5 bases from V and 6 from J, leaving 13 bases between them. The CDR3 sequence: CASSTGVNAEAFF. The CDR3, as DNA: TGTGCCAGCAGCACCGGTGTCAACGCTGAAGCTTTCTTT.

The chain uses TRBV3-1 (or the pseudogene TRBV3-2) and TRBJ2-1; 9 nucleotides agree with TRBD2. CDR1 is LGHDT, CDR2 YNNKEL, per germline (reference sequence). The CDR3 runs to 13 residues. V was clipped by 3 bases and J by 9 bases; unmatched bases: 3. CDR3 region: CASSHGTSSEQFF. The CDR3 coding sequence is TGTGCCAGCAGCCACGGGACTAGCAGTGAGCAGTTCTTC.

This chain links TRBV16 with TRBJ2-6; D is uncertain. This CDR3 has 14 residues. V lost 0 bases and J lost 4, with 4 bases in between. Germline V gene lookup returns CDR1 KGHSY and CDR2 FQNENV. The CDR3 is CASSQSTGANVLTF. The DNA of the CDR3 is TGTGCCAGCAGCCAATCTACAGGGGCCAACGTCCTGACTTTC.

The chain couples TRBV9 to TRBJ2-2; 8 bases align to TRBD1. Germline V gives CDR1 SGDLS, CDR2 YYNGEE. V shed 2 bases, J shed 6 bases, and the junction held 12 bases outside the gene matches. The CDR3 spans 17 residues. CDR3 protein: CASSVVGGQGAAGELFF. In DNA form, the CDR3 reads TGTGCCAGCAGCGTGGTCGGTGGACAGGGAGCAGCCGGGGAGCTGTTTTTT.

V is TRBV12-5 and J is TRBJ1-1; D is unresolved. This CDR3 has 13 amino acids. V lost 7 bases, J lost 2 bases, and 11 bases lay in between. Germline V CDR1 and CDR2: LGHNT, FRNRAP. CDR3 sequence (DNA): TGTGCTAGTGCTCTCCAGGCCAACACTGAAGCTTTCTTT. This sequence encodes CASALQANTEAFF. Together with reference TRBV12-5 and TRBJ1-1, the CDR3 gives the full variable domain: DARVTQTPRHKVTEMGQEVTMRCQPILGHNTVFWYRQTMMQGLELLAYFRNRAPLDDSGMPKDRFSAEMPDATLATLKIQPSEPRDSAVYFCASALQANTEAFFGQGTRLTVV.

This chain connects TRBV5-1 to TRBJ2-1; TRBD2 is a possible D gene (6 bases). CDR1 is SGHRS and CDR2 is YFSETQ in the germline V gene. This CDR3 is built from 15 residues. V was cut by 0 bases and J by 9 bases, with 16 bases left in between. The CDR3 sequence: CASSLVVAESGEQFF. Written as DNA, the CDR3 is TGCGCCAGCAGCTTGGTGGTAGCGGAGTCGGGTGAGCAGTTCTTC.

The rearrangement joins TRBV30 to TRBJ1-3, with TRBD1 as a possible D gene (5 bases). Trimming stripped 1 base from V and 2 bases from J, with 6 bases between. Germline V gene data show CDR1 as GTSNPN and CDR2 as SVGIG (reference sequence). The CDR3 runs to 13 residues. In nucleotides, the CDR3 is TGTGCCTGGAGTGAACAGGCTGGAAACACCATATATTTT. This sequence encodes CAWSEQAGNTIYF.

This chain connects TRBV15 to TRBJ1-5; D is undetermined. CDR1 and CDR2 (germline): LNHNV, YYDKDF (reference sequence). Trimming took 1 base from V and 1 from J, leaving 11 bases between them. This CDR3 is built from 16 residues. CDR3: CATSRGETESNQPQHF. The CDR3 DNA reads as TGTGCCACCAGCAGAGGTGAAACAGAGAGCAATCAGCCCCAGCATTTT.

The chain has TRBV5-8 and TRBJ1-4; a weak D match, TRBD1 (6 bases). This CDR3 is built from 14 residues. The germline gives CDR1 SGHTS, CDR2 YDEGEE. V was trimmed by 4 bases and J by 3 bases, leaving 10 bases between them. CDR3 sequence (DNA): TGTGCCAGCAGCGAGGGGGGGCCTAATGAAAAACTGTTTTTT. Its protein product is CASSEGGPNEKLFF.

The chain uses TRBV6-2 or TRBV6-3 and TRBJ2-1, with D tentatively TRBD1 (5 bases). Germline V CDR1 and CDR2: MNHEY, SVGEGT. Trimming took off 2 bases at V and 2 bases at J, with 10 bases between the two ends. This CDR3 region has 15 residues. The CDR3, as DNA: TGTGCCAGCAGTTACGGCAGGGTCCCCTACAATGAGCAGTTCTTC. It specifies CASSYGRVPYNEQFF.

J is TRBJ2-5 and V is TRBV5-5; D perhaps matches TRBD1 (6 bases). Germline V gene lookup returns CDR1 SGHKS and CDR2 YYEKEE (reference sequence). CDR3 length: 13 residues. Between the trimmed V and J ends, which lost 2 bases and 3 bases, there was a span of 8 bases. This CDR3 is CASSFPGEETQYF. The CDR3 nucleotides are TGTGCCAGCAGCTTCCCAGGGGAAGAGACCCAGTACTTC.

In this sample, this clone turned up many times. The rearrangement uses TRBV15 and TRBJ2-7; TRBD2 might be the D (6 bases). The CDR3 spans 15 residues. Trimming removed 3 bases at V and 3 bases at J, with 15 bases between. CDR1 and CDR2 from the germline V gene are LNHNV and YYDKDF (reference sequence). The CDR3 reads CATSRGRLVGYEQYF. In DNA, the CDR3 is TGTGCCACCAGCAGGGGGCGACTAGTAGGCTACGAGCAGTACTTC.

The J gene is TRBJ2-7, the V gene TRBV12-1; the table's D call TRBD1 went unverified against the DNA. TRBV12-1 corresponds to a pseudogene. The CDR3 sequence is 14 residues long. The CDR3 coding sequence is TGTGCCAGCAGCCTTAGACAGGGGCGGAACGAGCAGTACTTC. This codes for CASSLRQGRNEQYF.

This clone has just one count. The CDR3 DNA reads TGTGCCAGCAGTGAAGGGCCGGGGAGTGGCTACACCTTC. This translates into CASSEGPGSGYTF. The chain combines TRBV6-4 with TRBJ1-2; D not certain. Germline values: CDR1 MRHNA, CDR2 SNTAGT. The CDR3 spans 13 residues. Deletions cut 3 bases from V and 7 bases from J, with 12 bases between.

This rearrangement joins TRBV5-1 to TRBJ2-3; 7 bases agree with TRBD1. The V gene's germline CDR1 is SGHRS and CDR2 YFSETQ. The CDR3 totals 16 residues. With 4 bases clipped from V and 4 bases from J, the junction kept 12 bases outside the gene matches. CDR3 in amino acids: CASSIPQGTRADTQYF. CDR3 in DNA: TGCGCCAGCAGCATCCCACAGGGGACGCGGGCAGATACGCAGTATTTT.

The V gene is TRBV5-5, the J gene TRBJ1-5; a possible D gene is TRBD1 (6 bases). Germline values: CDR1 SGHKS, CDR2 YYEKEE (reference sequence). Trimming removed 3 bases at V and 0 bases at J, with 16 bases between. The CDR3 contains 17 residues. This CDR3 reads CASSSSTGSYSNQPQHF. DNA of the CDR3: TGTGCCAGCAGCTCGTCCACAGGGTCTTATAGCAATCAGCCCCAGCATTTT. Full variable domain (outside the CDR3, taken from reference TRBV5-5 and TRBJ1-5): DAGVTQSPTHLIKTRGQQVTLRCSPISGHKSVSWYQQVLGQGPQFIFQYYEKEERGRGNFPDRFSARQFPNYSSELNVNALLLGDSALYLCASSSSTGSYSNQPQHFGDGTRLSIL.

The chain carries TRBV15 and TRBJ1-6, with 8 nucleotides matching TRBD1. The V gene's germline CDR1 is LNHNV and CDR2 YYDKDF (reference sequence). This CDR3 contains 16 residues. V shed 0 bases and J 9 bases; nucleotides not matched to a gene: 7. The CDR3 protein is CATSRDRGDRPSPLHF. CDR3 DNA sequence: TGTGCCACCAGCAGAGATCGCGGGGACAGGCCTTCACCCCTCCACTTT.

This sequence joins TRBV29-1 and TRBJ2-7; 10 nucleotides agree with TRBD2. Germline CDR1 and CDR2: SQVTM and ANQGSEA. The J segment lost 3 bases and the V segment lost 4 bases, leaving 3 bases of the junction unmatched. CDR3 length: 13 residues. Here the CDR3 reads CSVGTSGVYEQYF. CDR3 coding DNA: TGCAGCGTTGGAACTAGCGGGGTCTACGAGCAGTACTTC.